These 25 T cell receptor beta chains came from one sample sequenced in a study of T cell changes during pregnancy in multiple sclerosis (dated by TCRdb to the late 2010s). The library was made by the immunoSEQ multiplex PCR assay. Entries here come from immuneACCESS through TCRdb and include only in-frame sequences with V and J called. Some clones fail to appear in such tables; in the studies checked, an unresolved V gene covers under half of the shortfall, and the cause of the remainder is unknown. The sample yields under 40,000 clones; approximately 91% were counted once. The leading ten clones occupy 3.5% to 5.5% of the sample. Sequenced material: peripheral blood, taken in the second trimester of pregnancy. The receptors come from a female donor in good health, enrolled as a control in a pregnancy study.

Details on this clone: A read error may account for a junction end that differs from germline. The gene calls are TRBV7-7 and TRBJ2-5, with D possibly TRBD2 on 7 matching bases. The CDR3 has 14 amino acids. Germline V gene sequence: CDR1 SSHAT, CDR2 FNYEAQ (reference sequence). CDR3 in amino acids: CASSSDAGAETQYF. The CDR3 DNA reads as TGTGCTAGCAGCTCGGACGCGGGGGCAGAGACCCAGTACTTC.

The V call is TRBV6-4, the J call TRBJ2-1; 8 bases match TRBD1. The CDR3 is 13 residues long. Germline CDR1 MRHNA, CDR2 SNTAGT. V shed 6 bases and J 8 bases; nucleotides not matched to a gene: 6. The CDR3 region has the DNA TGTGCCAGCAGCGCAGGGGGCCAGTATGAGCAGTTCTTC. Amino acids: CASSAGGQYEQFF.

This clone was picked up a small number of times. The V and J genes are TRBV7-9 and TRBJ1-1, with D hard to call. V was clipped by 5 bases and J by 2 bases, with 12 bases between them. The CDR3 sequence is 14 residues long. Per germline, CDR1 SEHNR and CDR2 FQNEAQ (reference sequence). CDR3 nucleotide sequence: TGTGCCAGCAGCCAAGACGGAGGAAACACTGAAGCTTTCTTT. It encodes CASSQDGGNTEAFF. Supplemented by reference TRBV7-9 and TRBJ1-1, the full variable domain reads DTGVSQNPRHKITKRGQNVTFRCDPISEHNRLYWYRQTLGQGPEFLTYFQNEAQLEKSRLLSDRFSAERPKGSFSTLEIQRTEQGDSAMYLCASSQDGGNTEAFFGQGTRLTVV.

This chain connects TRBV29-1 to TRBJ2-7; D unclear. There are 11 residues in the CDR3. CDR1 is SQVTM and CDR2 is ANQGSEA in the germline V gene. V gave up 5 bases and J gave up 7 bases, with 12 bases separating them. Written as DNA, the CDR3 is TGCAGCGTTTTCACGGCGCGGGAGCAGTACTTC. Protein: CSVFTAREQYF.

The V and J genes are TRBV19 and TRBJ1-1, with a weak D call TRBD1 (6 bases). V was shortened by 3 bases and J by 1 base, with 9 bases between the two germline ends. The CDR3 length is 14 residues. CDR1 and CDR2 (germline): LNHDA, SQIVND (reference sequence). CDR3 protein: CASSISGENTEAFF. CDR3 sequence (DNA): TGTGCCAGTAGTATTTCAGGGGAGAACACTGAAGCTTTCTTT.

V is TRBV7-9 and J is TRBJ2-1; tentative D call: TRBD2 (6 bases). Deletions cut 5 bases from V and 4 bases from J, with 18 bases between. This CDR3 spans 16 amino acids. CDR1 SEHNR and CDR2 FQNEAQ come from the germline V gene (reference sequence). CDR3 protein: CASSPAPSEKYNEQFF. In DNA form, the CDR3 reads TGTGCCAGCAGCCCGGCGCCTAGCGAGAAGTACAATGAGCAGTTCTTC.

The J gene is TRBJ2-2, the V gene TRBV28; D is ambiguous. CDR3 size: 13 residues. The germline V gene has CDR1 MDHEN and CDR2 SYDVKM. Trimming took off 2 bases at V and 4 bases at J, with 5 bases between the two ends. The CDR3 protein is CASSLGLTGELFF. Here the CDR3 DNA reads TGTGCCAGCAGTTTAGGCCTCACCGGGGAGCTGTTTTTT.

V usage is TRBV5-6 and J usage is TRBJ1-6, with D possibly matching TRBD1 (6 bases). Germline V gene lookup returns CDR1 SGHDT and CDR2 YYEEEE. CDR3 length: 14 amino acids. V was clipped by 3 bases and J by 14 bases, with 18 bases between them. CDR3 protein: CASSSRDITFTLHF. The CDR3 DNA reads TGTGCCAGCAGCTCACGGGACATTACGTTCACCCTCCACTTT.

The CDR3 is CASSPPTGIETQYF. CDR3 DNA: TGTGCCAGCAGTCCTCCGACAGGGATAGAGACCCAGTACTTC. The chain carries TRBV6-1 and TRBJ2-5; 7 nucleotides align to TRBD1. The CDR3 totals 14 residues. The V gene's germline CDR1 is MNHNS and CDR2 SASEGT. Unmatched junction bases numbered 7, after V lost 5 bases and J lost 4 bases.

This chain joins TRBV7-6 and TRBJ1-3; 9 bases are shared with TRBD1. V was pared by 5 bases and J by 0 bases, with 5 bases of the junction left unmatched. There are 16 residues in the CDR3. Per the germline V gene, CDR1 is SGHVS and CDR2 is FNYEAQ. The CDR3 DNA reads TGTGCCAGCAGCCCTCGACAGGGGGTCTCTGGAAACACCATATATTTT. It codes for CASSPRQGVSGNTIYF.

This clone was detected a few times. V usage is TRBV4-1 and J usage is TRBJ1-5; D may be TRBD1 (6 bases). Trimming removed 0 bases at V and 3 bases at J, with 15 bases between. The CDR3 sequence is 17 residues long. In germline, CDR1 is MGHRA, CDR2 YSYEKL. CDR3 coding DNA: TGCGCCAGCAGCCAAGAGCGGGGGCAGGGGAACAATCAGCCCCAGCATTTT. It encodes CASSQERGQGNNQPQHF.

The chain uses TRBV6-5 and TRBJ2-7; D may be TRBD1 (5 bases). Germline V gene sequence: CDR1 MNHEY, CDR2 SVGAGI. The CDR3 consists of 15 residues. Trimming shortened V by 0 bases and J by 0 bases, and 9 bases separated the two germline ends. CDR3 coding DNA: TGTGCCAGCAGTTACTCGGCAGACAGCTCCTACGAGCAGTACTTC. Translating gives CASSYSADSSYEQYF.

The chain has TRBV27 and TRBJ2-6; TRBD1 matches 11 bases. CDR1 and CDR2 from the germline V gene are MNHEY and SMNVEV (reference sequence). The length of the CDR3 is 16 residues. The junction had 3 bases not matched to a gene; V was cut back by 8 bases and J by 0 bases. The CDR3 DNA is TGTGCCAGCGGGGGACAGGGGGGCTCTGGGGCCAACGTCCTGACTTTC. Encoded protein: CASGGQGGSGANVLTF.

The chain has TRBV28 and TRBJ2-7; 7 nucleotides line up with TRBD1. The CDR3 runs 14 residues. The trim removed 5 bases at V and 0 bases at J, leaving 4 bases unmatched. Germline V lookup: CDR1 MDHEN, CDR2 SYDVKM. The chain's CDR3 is CASSTTGVSYEQYF. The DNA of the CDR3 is TGTGCCAGCAGTACCACAGGGGTCTCCTACGAGCAGTACTTC.

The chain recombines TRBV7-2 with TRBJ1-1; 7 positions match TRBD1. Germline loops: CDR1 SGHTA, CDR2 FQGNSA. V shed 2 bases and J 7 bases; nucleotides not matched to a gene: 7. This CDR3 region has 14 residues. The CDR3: CASSLRQGAHEAFF. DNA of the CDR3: TGTGCCAGCAGCTTACGACAGGGCGCTCATGAAGCTTTCTTT.

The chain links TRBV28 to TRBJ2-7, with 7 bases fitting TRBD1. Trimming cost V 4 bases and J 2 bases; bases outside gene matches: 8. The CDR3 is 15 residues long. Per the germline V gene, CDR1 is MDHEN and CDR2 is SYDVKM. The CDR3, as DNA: TGTGCCAGCAGTTACGCGTCAGGGGGAGCCTACGAGCAGTACTTC. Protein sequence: CASSYASGGAYEQYF.

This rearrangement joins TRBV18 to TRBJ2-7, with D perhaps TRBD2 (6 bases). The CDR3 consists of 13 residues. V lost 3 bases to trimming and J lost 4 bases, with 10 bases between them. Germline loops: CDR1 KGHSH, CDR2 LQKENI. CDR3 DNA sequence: TGTGCCAGCTCACCGGCAGGGAGGTACGAGCAGTACTTC. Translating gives CASSPAGRYEQYF.

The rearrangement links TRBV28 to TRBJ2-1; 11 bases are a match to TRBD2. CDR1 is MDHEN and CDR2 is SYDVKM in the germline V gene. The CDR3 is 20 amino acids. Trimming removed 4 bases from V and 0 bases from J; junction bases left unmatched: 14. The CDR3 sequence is CASSYQVRLAGGYSYNEQFF. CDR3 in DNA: TGTGCCAGCAGTTACCAGGTACGGCTAGCGGGAGGATACTCCTACAATGAGCAGTTCTTC.

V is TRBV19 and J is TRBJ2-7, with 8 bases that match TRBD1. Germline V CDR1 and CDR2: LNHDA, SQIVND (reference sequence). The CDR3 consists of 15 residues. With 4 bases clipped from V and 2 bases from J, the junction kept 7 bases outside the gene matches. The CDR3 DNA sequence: TGTGCCAGTAGTACTTCCGGGACAGGCCCCTACGAGCAGTACTTC. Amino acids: CASSTSGTGPYEQYF.

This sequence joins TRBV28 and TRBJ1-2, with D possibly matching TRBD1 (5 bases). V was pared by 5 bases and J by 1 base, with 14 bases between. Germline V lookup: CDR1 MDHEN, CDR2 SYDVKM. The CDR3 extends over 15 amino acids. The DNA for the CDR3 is TGTGCCAGCAGTCCCCCGGTAGGGGTTAACTATGGCTACACCTTC. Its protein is CASSPPVGVNYGYTF.

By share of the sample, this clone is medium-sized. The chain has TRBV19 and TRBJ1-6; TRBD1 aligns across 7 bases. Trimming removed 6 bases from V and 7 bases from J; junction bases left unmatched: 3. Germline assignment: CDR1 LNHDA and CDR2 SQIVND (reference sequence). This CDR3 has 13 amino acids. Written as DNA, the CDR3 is TGTGCCAGTAGCGACAGGGTGAATTCACCCCTCCACTTT. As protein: CASSDRVNSPLHF.

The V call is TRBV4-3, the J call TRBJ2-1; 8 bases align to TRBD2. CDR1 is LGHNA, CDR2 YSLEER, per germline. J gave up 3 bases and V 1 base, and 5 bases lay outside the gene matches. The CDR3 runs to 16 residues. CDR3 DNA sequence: TGCGCCAGCAGCCAAGGTGGTAGCGGGGTCTACAATGAGCAGTTCTTC. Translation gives CASSQGGSGVYNEQFF.

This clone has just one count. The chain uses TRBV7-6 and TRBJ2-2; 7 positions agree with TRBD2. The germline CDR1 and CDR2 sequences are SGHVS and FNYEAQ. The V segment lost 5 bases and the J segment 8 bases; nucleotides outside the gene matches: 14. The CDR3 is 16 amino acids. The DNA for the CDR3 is TGTGCCAGCAGCCCCTCACTAGCGTCCCAATCGGGGGAGCTGTTTTTT. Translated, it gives CASSPSLASQSGELFF.

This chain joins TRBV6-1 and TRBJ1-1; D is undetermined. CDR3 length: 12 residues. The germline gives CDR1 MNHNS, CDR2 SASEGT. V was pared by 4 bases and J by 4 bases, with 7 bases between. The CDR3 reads CASSGSRTEAFF. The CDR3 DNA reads TGTGCCAGCAGTGGTAGCCGCACTGAAGCTTTCTTT.

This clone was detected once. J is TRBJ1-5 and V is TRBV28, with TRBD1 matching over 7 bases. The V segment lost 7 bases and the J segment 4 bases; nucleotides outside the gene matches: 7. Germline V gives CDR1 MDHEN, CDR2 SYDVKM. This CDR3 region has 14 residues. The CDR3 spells CASTRTGGNQPQHF. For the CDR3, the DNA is TGTGCCAGCACGAGGACAGGTGGGAATCAGCCCCAGCATTTT. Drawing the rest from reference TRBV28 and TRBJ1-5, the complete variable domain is DVKVTQSSRYLVKRTGEKVFLECVQDMDHENMFWYRQDPGLGLRLIYFSYDVKMKEKGDIPEGYSVSREKKERFSLILESASTNQTSMYLCASTRTGGNQPQHFGDGTRLSIL.